The sequence of this T cell receptor beta chain was determined in a study of blood T cell repertoires in COVID-19. The J segment lost 7 bases and the V segment lost 5 bases, leaving 8 bases of the junction unmatched. CDR3 length equals 16 residues. CDR1 SGHDN and CDR2 FVKESK come from the germline V gene. Only in-frame clones appear in the TCRdb table, and some are missing; sequencing was by immunoSEQ multiplex PCR. The table shows 250,000 to 300,000 clones, with 70% to 90% occurring only once. V and J are TRBV14 and TRBJ2-2; TRBD1 agrees at 12 bases. This receptor was obtained from a woman in her seventies with COVID-19, enrolled during active disease. The sample was peripheral blood. This CDR3 is CASSYSGTGGIGELFF. The CDR3 nucleotides are TGTGCCAGCAGCTACTCCGGGACAGGGGGCATCGGGGAGCTGTTTTTT.